This passage covers 13 T cell receptor beta chains from one sample sequenced in a study of somatic mutations in cytotoxic T cells in rheumatoid arthritis. Clones were sequenced by immunoSEQ multiplex PCR, and TCRdb holds only the in-frame ones, with some missing. This sample has tens of thousands of clones, with 84% found just once. Material: CD8+ T cells sorted from blood. Every receptor here comes from a man aged 40-49 years in good health.

A note on this clone: Additional DNA sequences in this sample encode the identical CDR3. The V and J genes are TRBV9 and TRBJ2-7; 7 nucleotides match TRBD1. The trim removed 0 bases at V and 3 bases at J, leaving 3 bases unmatched. Germline values: CDR1 SGDLS, CDR2 YYNGEE. The CDR3 runs to 14 residues. CDR3 region: CASSVEGDSYEQYF. CDR3 sequence (DNA): TGTGCCAGCAGCGTAGAAGGGGACAGCTACGAGCAGTACTTC.

The V gene is TRBV6-5, the J gene TRBJ1-2, with TRBD1 matching 10 bases. V trimming: 4 bases; J trimming: 8 bases; junction bases outside the gene matches: 10. This CDR3 spans 15 amino acids. Germline assignment: CDR1 MNHEY and CDR2 SVGAGI. The CDR3 region is CASSLTGTGVGGYTF. DNA for the CDR3: TGTGCCAGCAGTTTAACCGGGACAGGGGTTGGCGGCTACACCTTC.

This clone has only one observation. This chain connects TRBV19 to TRBJ2-3; 14 bases match TRBD2. The junction had 20 bases not matched to a gene; V was cut back by 5 bases and J by 4 bases. The germline V gene has CDR1 LNHDA and CDR2 SQIVND (reference sequence). There are 21 residues in the CDR3. CDR3 in DNA: TGTGCCAGTAGTTTCCAAATGATTACCGGACGACTAGCGGGAGGGCCAGATACGCAGTATTTT. Translation gives CASSFQMITGRLAGGPDTQYF.

V gene TRBV11-2 combines with J gene TRBJ2-5; no clear D. From germline, CDR1 is SGHAT and CDR2 FQNNGV. V was pared by 1 base and J by 2 bases, with 11 bases between. There are 15 residues in the CDR3. The CDR3 DNA reads TGTGCCAGCAGCTTAGGAGTGGCGGATCAAGAGACCCAGTACTTC. This translates into CASSLGVADQETQYF. Full variable domain (outside the CDR3, taken from reference TRBV11-2 and TRBJ2-5): EAGVAQSPRYKIIEKRQSVAFWCNPISGHATLYWYQQILGQGPKLLIQFQNNGVVDDSQLPKDRFSAERLKGVDSTLKIQPAKLEDSAVYLCASSLGVADQETQYFGPGTRLLVL.

The rearrangement joins TRBV5-1 to TRBJ2-5, with 10 nucleotides matching TRBD1. V was clipped by 1 base and J by 4 bases; unmatched bases: 4. This CDR3 is 15 amino acids long. Germline assignment: CDR1 SGHRS and CDR2 YFSETQ. The CDR3 loop is CASSLWRQGAETQYF. CDR3 DNA: TGCGCCAGCAGCTTGTGGCGACAGGGGGCAGAGACCCAGTACTTC.

This clone was counted only a few times. The V gene is TRBV28, the J gene TRBJ1-1; no firm D call. Germline V gives CDR1 MDHEN, CDR2 SYDVKM. CDR3 length equals 11 residues. Trimming stripped 5 bases from V and 4 bases from J, with 5 bases between. CDR3 DNA sequence: TGTGCCAGCAGTCTCTTCACTGAAGCTTTCTTT. Its translation: CASSLFTEAFF. Full variable domain (missing parts from reference TRBV28 and TRBJ1-1): DVKVTQSSRYLVKRTGEKVFLECVQDMDHENMFWYRQDPGLGLRLIYFSYDVKMKEKGDIPEGYSVSREKKERFSLILESASTNQTSMYLCASSLFTEAFFGQGTRLTVV.

The chain recombines TRBV27 with TRBJ1-1; D is unclear. From germline, CDR1 is MNHEY and CDR2 SMNVEV (reference sequence). The CDR3 is 13 amino acids. V was clipped by 0 bases and J by 0 bases, with 2 bases between them. The CDR3 is CASSLSVNTEAFF. The CDR3 bases are TGTGCCAGCAGTTTATCGGTGAACACTGAAGCTTTCTTT.

CDR3 DNA sequence: TGTGCCAGCAGTGAACCGGGGGTTCTGTACAATGAGCAGTTCTTC. Amino acid sequence: CASSEPGVLYNEQFF. The chain recombines TRBV6-1 with TRBJ2-1, with D maybe TRBD2 (6 bases). Trimming stripped 2 bases from V and 4 bases from J, with 12 bases between. Germline CDR1 MNHNS, CDR2 SASEGT. There are 15 residues in the CDR3.

This rearrangement joins TRBV7-6 to TRBJ2-7; TRBD1 matches 12 bases. This CDR3 is built from 15 residues. The V gene end was trimmed by 4 bases and the J gene end by 4 bases; junction bases not matched to a gene: 5. CDR1 SGHVS and CDR2 FNYEAQ come from the germline V gene. The CDR3 DNA reads TGTGCCAGCAGCTCAGGGACAGGGGGCGGATACGAGCAGTACTTC. It specifies CASSSGTGGGYEQYF.

V is TRBV27 and J is TRBJ1-4; weak D call: TRBD1 (5 bases). The CDR3 has 13 residues. Germline V CDR1 and CDR2: MNHEY, SMNVEV (reference sequence). With 0 bases removed from V and 12 bases from J, the gap between germline ends came to 11 bases. CDR3 protein: CASSLSTRGELFF. In DNA form, the CDR3 reads TGTGCCAGCAGTTTATCCACGCGGGGGGAACTGTTTTTT.

J is TRBJ1-5 and V is TRBV15; possible D gene TRBD1, 5 bases. Germline assignment: CDR1 LNHNV and CDR2 YYDKDF (reference sequence). V dropped 5 bases and J dropped 5 bases, with 13 bases sitting between them. CDR3 length: 14 residues. CDR3 nucleotides: TGTGCCACCAGCGGCAGGGTATCCGATCAGCCCCAGCATTTT. Its translation: CATSGRVSDQPQHF.

The chain uses TRBV18 and TRBJ1-4; the D is unclear. The CDR3 contains 14 residues. Germline assignment: CDR1 KGHSH and CDR2 LQKENI. Trimming stripped 9 bases from V and 0 bases from J, with 11 bases between. CDR3 in DNA: TGTGCCAGTCGACCGGGATCAACTAATGAAAAACTGTTTTTT. Amino acid sequence: CASRPGSTNEKLFF.

V gene TRBV28 combines with J gene TRBJ2-7; no reliable D call. The CDR3 covers 11 residues. Trimming left V 6 bases short and J 6 bases short, with 9 bases between. The germline V gene encodes CDR1 MDHEN and CDR2 SYDVKM. CDR3 residues: CASSLGSEQYF. CDR3 DNA: TGTGCCAGCAGCTTGGGGTCCGAGCAGTACTTC.